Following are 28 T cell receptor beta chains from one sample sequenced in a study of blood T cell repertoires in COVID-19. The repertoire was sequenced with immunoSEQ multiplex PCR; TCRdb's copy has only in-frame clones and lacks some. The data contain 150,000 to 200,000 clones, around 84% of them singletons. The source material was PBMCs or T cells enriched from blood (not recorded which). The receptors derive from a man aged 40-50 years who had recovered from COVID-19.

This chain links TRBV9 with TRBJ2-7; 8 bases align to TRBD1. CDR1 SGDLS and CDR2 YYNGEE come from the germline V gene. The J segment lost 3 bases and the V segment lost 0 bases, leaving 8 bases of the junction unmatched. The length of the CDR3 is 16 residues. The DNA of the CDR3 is TGTGCCAGCAGCGTAGGAGAGGACAGGGAAGGCTACGAGCAGTACTTC. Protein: CASSVGEDREGYEQYF.

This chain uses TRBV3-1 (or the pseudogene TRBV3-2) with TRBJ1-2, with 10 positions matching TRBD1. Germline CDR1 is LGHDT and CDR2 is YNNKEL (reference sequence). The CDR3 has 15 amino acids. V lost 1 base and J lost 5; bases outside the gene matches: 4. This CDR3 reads CASSQGGTGVYGYTF. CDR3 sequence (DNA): TGTGCCAGCAGCCAAGGGGGGACAGGGGTATATGGCTACACCTTC.

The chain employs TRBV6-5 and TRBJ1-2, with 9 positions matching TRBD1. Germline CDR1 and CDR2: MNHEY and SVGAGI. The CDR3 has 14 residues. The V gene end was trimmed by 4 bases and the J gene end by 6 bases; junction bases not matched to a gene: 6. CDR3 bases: TGTGCCAGCAGTTCCGGACAGGGGAGTGATGGCTACACCTTC. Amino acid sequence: CASSSGQGSDGYTF.

In nucleotides, the CDR3 is TGCGCCAGCAGCCCGGGACAGGGCTATCAGCCCCAGCATTTT. Translation gives CASSPGQGYQPQHF. J is TRBJ1-5 and V is TRBV5-1; 9 bases line up with TRBD1. Germline V CDR1 and CDR2: SGHRS, YFSETQ. The junction had 4 bases not matched to a gene; V was cut back by 4 bases and J by 5 bases. The CDR3 extends over 14 amino acids.

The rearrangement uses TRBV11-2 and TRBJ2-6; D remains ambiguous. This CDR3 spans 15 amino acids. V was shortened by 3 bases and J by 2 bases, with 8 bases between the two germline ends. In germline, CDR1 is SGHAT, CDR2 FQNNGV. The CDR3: CASSFGSAGANVLTF. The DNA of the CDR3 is TGTGCCAGCAGCTTCGGTTCGGCTGGGGCCAACGTCCTGACTTTC.

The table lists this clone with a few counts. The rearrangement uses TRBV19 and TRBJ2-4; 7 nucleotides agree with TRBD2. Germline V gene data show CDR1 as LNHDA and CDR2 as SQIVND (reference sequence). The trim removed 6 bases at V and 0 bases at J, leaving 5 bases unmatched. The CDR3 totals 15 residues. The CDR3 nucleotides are TGTGCCAGTAGGGGAGGGGACCTAGCCAAAAACATTCAGTACTTC. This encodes CASRGGDLAKNIQYF.

This CDR3 reads CASSLRPTSTDTQYF. DNA for the CDR3: TGTGCCAGCAGCCTTCGCCCAACTAGCACAGATACGCAGTATTTT. This chain connects TRBV9 to TRBJ2-3, with D uncertain. Germline CDR1 is SGDLS and CDR2 is YYNGEE. This CDR3 region has 15 residues. Trimming removed 4 bases from V and 0 bases from J, with 12 bases in between.

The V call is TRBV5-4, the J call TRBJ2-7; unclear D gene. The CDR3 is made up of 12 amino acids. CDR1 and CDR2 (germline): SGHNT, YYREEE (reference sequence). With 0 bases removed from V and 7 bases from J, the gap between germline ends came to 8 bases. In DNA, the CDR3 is TGTGCCAGCAGCTTGGTTTCCGCGGAGCAGTACTTC. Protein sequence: CASSLVSAEQYF. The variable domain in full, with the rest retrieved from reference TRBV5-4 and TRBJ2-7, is ETGVTQSPTHLIKTRGQQVTLRCSSQSGHNTVSWYQQALGQGPQFIFQYYREEENGRGNFPPRFSGLQFPNYSSELNVNALELDDSALYLCASSLVSAEQYFGPGTRLTVT.

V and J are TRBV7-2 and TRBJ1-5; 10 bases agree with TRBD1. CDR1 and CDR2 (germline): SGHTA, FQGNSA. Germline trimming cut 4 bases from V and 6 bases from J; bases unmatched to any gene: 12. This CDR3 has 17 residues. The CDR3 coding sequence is TGTGCCAGCAGCTCTCCGACAGGGGGCCTACACAGTCAGCCCCAGCATTTT. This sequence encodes CASSSPTGGLHSQPQHF.

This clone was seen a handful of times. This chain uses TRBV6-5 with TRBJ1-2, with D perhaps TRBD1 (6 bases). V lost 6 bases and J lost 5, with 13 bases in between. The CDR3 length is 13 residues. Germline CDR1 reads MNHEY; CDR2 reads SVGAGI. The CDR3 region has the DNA TGTGCCAGCAGAACCGACAGGCCGTATGGCTACACCTTC. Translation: CASRTDRPYGYTF.

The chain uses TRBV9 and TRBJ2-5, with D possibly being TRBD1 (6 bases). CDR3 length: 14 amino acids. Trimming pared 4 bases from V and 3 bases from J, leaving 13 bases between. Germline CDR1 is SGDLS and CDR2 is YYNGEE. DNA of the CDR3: TGTGCCAGCAGCCCTAGGACAGCAAAAGAGACCCAGTACTTC. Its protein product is CASSPRTAKETQYF.

CDR3 sequence (DNA): TGTGCCAGCAGTGAATTATGGGGAACGGGATCACCCCTCCACTTT. Translation: CASSELWGTGSPLHF. The rearrangement joins TRBV25-1 to TRBJ1-6; D remains unclear. V gave up 1 base and J gave up 10 bases, with 14 bases separating them. Germline V gene data show CDR1 as MGHDK and CDR2 as SYGVNS. The CDR3 runs 15 residues.

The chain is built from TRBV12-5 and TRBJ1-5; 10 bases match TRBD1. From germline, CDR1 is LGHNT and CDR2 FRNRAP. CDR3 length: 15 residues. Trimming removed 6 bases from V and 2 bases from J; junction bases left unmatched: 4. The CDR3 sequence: CASGTGTGGNQPQHF. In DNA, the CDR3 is TGTGCTAGTGGCACCGGGACAGGGGGCAATCAGCCCCAGCATTTT.

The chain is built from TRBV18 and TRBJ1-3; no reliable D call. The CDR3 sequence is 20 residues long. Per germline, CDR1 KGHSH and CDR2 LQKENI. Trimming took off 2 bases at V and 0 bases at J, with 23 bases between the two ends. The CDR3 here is CASSPSPGPALRGSGNTIYF. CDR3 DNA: TGTGCCAGCTCACCAAGCCCAGGTCCAGCTTTACGTGGCTCTGGAAACACCATATATTTT.

The CDR3: CASSLAGASNEQFF. CDR3 in DNA: TGCGCCAGCAGTCTAGCGGGGGCCTCCAATGAGCAGTTCTTC. V usage is TRBV10-1 and J usage is TRBJ2-1; 10 bases match TRBD2. CDR1 and CDR2 from the germline V gene are WNHNN and SYGVQD (reference sequence). The V segment lost 5 bases and the J segment 6 bases; nucleotides outside the gene matches: 4. This CDR3 contains 14 residues.

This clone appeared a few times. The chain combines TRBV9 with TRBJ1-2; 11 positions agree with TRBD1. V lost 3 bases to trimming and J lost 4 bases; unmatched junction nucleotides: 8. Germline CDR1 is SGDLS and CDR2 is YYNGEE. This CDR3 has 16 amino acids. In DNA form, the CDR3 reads TGTGCCAGCAGCGGAGACGGACAGGGGGCGGGCTATGGCTACACCTTC. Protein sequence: CASSGDGQGAGYGYTF.

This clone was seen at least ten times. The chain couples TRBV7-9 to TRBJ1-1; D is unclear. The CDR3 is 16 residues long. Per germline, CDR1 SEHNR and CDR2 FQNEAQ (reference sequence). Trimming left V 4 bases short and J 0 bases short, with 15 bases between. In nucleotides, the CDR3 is TGTGCCAGCAGCTCCCCGGGGATGTCCATGAACACTGAAGCTTTCTTT. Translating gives CASSSPGMSMNTEAFF.

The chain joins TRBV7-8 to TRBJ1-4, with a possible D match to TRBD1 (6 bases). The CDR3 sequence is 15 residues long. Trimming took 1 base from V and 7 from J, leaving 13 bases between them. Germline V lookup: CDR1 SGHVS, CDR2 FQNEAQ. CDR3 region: CASSLVSGGGEKLFF. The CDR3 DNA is TGTGCCAGCAGCTTAGTTTCGGGGGGCGGTGAAAAACTGTTTTTT.

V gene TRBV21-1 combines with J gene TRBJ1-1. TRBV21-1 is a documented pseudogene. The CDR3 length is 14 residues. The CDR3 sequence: CASSKFRGCTEAFF. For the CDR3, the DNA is TGTGCCAGCAGCAAATTCCGGGGTTGCACTGAAGCTTTCTTT.

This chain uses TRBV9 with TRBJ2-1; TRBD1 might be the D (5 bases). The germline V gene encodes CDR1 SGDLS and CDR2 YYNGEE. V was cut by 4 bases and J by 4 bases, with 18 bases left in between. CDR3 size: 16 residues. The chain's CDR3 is CASSPTRGHSYNEQFF. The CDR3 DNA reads TGTGCCAGCAGCCCCACCCGCGGACACAGTTACAATGAGCAGTTCTTC.

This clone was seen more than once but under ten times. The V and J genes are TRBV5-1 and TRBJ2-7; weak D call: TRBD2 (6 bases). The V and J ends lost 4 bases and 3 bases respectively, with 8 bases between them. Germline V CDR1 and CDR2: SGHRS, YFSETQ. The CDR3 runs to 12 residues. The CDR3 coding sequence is TGCGCCAGCAGCGGGGGAGGCTACGAGCAGTACTTC. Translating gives CASSGGGYEQYF.

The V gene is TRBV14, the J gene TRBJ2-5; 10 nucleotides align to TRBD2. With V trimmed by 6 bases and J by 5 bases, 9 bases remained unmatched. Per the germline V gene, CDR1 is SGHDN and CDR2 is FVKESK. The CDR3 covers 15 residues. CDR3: CASSPGLAVRETQYF. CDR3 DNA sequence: TGTGCCAGCAGTCCCGGACTAGCGGTGAGGGAGACCCAGTACTTC.

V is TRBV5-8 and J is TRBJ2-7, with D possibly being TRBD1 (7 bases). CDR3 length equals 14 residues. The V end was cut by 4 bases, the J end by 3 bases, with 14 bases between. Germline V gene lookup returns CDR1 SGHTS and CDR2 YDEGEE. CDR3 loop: CASSTRRGDYEQYF. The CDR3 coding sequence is TGTGCCAGCAGCACCCGCAGGGGGGACTACGAGCAGTACTTC.

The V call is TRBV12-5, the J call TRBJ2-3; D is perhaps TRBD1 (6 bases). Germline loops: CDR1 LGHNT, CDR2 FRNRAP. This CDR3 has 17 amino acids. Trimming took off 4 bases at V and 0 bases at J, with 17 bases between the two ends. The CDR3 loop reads CASGSGTKSTSTDTQYF. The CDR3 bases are TGTGCTAGTGGTTCGGGGACAAAAAGCACTAGCACAGATACGCAGTATTTT.

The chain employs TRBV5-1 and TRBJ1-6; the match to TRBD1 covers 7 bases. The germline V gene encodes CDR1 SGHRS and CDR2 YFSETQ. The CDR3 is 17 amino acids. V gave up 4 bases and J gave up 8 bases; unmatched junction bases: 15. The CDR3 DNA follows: TGCGCCAGCAGCCACGACTTCTCAGGGGGACCGGATTCACCCCTCCACTTT. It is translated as CASSHDFSGGPDSPLHF.

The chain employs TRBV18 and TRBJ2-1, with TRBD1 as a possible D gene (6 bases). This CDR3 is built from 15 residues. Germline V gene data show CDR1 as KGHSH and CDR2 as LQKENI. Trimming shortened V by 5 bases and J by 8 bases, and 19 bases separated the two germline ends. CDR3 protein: CASSKSGQGTDEQFF. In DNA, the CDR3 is TGTGCCAGCTCAAAGTCTGGTCAGGGGACCGATGAGCAGTTCTTC.

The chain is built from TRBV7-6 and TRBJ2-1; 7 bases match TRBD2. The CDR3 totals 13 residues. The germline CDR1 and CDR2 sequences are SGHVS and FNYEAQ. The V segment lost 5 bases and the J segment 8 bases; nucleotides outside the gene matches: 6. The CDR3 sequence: CASSPGGPYEQFF. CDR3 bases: TGTGCCAGCAGCCCGGGGGGTCCCTATGAGCAGTTCTTC.

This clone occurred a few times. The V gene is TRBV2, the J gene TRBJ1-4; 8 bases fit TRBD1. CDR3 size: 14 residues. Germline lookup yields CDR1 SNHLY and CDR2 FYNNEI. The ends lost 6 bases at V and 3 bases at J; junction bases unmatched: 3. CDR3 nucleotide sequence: TGTGCCAGCAGCAAGGGACAGGCTAATGAAAAACTGTTTTTT. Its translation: CASSKGQANEKLFF. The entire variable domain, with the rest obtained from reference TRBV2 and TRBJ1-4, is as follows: EPEVTQTPSHQVTQMGQEVILRCVPISNHLYFYWYRQILGQKVEFLVSFYNNEISEKSEIFDDQFSVERPDGSNFTLKIRSTKLEDSAMYFCASSKGQANEKLFFGSGTQLSVL.